A single sample is the source of the 23 T cell receptor beta chains below, sequenced in a study of spatial heterogeneity in lung cancer. Overall study findings and caveats: The number of expanded tumor alpha and beta chains correlated with mutation number.

These receptors' targets are unknown. TCRdb re-derived calls from the 5' RACE reads in MiXCR, one entry per CDR3 protein. The repertoire holds 750 to 950 distinct CDR3 sequences, with approximately 14% as singletons. This sample's time point: sample taken at primary tumor resection. This specimen was lung tumor tissue, taken at surgery. These receptors originate from a male donor with early-stage non-small cell lung cancer.

This clonotype rates as medium-sized. The library was built for alpha chains, so this beta chain is an off-target read and its size means little. V usage is TRBV7-2 and J usage is TRBJ2-1; 7 nucleotides line up with TRBD1. Germline V lookup: CDR1 SGHTA, CDR2 FQGNSA. The junction had 8 bases not matched to a gene; V was cut back by 1 base and J by 8 bases. This CDR3 spans 15 amino acids. Written as DNA, the CDR3 is TGTGCCAGCAGCTTAGATGTGACAGGGAGTTATGAGCAGTTCTTC. This sequence encodes CASSLDVTGSYEQFF. Full variable domain (rest looked up from reference TRBV7-2 and TRBJ2-1): GAGVSQSPSNKVTEKGKDVELRCDPISGHTALYWYRQSLGQGLEFLIYFQGNSAPDKSGLPSDRFSAERTGGSVSTLTIQRTQQEDSAVYLCASSLDVTGSYEQFFGPGTRLTVL.

A remark on this clonotype: As an off-target read in a library built for alpha chains, this beta chain has a frequency of little significance. The rearrangement links TRBV6-2 or TRBV6-3 to TRBJ2-7; D may correspond to TRBD1 or TRBD2 (5 bases each). Germline CDR1 reads MNHEY; CDR2 reads SVGEGT. Deletions cut 2 bases from V and 3 bases from J, with 11 bases between. The length of the CDR3 is 14 residues. CDR3 residues: CASSYPGPYYEQYF. The CDR3 region has the DNA TGTGCCAGCAGTTACCCGGGACCGTACTACGAGCAGTACTTC.

This clonotype is labeled as large. As an off-target read in a library built for alpha chains, this beta chain has a frequency of little significance. The chain has TRBV12-3 or TRBV12-4 and TRBJ1-5; D may be TRBD1 (6 bases). The CDR3 is 13 amino acids. V was shortened by 6 bases and J by 4 bases, with 10 bases between the two germline ends. CDR3 nucleotides: TGTGCCAGCAGCTTCCAGGGGAATCAGCCCCAGCATTTT. Translating it yields CASSFQGNQPQHF.

By proportion, this clonotype is large. This beta chain appears as a stray read in a library generated for alpha chains; its size is not informative. The CDR3 DNA reads TGCGCCAGCAGCCAAGAGCTCAGAACGAACACCGGGGAGCTGTTTTTT. Translated, it gives CASSQELRTNTGELFF. V usage is TRBV4-3 and J usage is TRBJ2-2; no definite D call. The V end lost 0 bases, the J end lost 0 bases, and 8 bases lay between the germline ends. Germline V lookup: CDR1 LGHNA, CDR2 YSLEER. This CDR3 spans 16 amino acids.

This clonotype rates as large. This beta chain appears as a stray read in a library generated for alpha chains; its size is not informative. The rearrangement joins TRBV12-3 or TRBV12-4 to TRBJ1-5; TRBD1 is a possible D gene (5 bases). This CDR3 is built from 13 residues. The V end lost 8 bases, the J end lost 4 bases, and 12 bases lay between the germline ends. The CDR3 protein is CASGQGLNQPQHF. CDR3 bases: TGTGCCAGCGGGCAGGGTCTGAATCAGCCCCAGCATTTT.

By frequency in the sample, this clonotype is large. This beta chain represents an off-target read in a library built for alpha chains; its size is of limited meaning. The rearrangement links TRBV20-1 to TRBJ1-1; no clear D gene. The CDR3 runs to 12 residues. Germline V CDR1 and CDR2: DFQATT, SNEGSKA (reference sequence). V lost 3 bases and J 8 bases, leaving 13 bases between the germline ends. CDR3 sequence: CSARSGSSEAFF. The DNA for the CDR3 is TGCAGTGCTAGGTCTGGCTCATCCGAAGCTTTCTTT.

This clonotype was seen a few times. Since it is a stray read in a library aimed at alpha chains, this beta chain has a size that is not meaningful. The genes are TRBV27 and TRBJ2-7, with D unresolved. Germline lookup yields CDR1 MNHEY and CDR2 SMNVEV (reference sequence). This CDR3 has 15 residues. V lost 5 bases to trimming and J lost 0 bases, with 14 bases between them. CDR3 sequence (DNA): TGTGCCAGCAGTATAGGGCGAAAGAGCTCCTACGAGCAGTACTTC. This translates into CASSIGRKSSYEQYF.

This clonotype was observed a few times. The size of this beta chain means little, since it is a stray read in a library made for alpha chains. This chain uses TRBV20-1 with TRBJ2-3; 8 nucleotides align to TRBD2. The CDR3 runs 14 residues. The V and J ends lost 5 bases and 4 bases, in that order; junction bases with no gene match: 8. Germline V gene data show CDR1 as DFQATT and CDR2 as SNEGSKA (reference sequence). The chain's CDR3 is CSASGGGGSDTQYF. The CDR3 DNA follows: TGCAGTGCTTCCGGTGGCGGGGGGTCAGATACGCAGTATTTT.

This clonotype is labeled as medium-sized (0.01 to 0.1%). The library was prepared for alpha chains; this beta chain is a stray read, so its frequency means little. The chain combines TRBV20-1 with TRBJ2-5; TRBD2 aligns across 7 bases. Per germline, CDR1 DFQATT and CDR2 SNEGSKA (reference sequence). The CDR3 runs to 12 residues. J was trimmed by 5 bases and V by 3 bases; bases with no gene match: 3. CDR3: CSASGGVETQYF. The CDR3 DNA reads as TGCAGTGCTAGTGGGGGGGTTGAGACCCAGTACTTC.

This clonotype ranks as large. Because this beta chain is a stray read in a library intended to capture alpha chains, its abundance should not be given much weight. The V gene is TRBV7-2, the J gene TRBJ2-5; D call uncertain. CDR1 is SGHTA, CDR2 FQGNSA, per germline. The CDR3 is 14 amino acids. Trimming shortened V by 0 bases and J by 4 bases, and 9 bases separated the two germline ends. This CDR3 is CASSLAAWGETQYF. The CDR3 bases are TGTGCCAGCAGCTTAGCGGCGTGGGGAGAGACCCAGTACTTC. The variable domain in full, completed from reference TRBV7-2 and TRBJ2-5, reads GAGVSQSPSNKVTEKGKDVELRCDPISGHTALYWYRQSLGQGLEFLIYFQGNSAPDKSGLPSDRFSAERTGGSVSTLTIQRTQQEDSAVYLCASSLAAWGETQYFGPGTRLLVL.

This clonotype is medium-sized by share. The junction does not match germline at one end; this may be a read error. Being off target in a library aimed at alpha chains, this beta chain has a size of little meaning. The chain joins TRBV7-7 to TRBJ2-7; 7 bases are a match to TRBD2. The CDR3 loop spans 13 amino acids. Germline V gene lookup returns CDR1 SSHAT and CDR2 FNYEAQ (reference sequence). CDR3 DNA sequence: TGTGCTAGCAGCCATAGTGGGAGGGACGAGCAGTACTTC. As protein: CASSHSGRDEQYF.

This clonotype is medium-sized (0.01 to 0.1%). Since the library was made to target alpha chains, this beta chain is a stray read and its abundance is not meaningful. This sequence joins TRBV18 and TRBJ2-3, with 12 bases fitting TRBD1. The V segment lost 1 base and the J segment 2 bases; nucleotides outside the gene matches: 1. CDR1 is KGHSH, CDR2 LQKENI, per germline. This CDR3 contains 16 residues. The CDR3 sequence: CASSPLGQGATDTQYF. In DNA, the CDR3 is TGTGCCAGCTCACCACTGGGACAGGGGGCCACAGATACGCAGTATTTT.

In the case of this clonotype: This beta chain represents an off-target read in a library built for alpha chains; its size is of limited meaning. This chain uses TRBV25-1 with TRBJ1-4; no definite D call. CDR1 MGHDK and CDR2 SYGVNS come from the germline V gene. The CDR3 contains 15 residues. V lost 2 bases to trimming and J lost 0 bases, with 7 bases between them. CDR3 sequence (DNA): TGTGCCAGCAGTGAAATTGAGACAACTAATGAAAAACTGTTTTTT. This encodes CASSEIETTNEKLFF.

In its sample, this clonotype ranks as large. Since it is a stray read in a library aimed at alpha chains, this beta chain has a size that is not meaningful. The genes are TRBV4-3 and TRBJ1-5, with D unresolved. The CDR3 has 14 amino acids. Trimming removed 1 base from V and 0 bases from J, with 4 bases in between. Germline V gene sequence: CDR1 LGHNA, CDR2 YSLEER. CDR3: CASSQATSNQPQHF. The CDR3 coding sequence is TGCGCCAGCAGCCAAGCCACTAGCAATCAGCCCCAGCATTTT.

By share, this clonotype counts as medium-sized. A library prepared for alpha chains yielded this beta chain as an off-target read; its size is of little meaning. The gene calls are TRBV19 and TRBJ2-1; the D is unclear. Germline values: CDR1 LNHDA, CDR2 SQIVND (reference sequence). The CDR3 has 14 amino acids. V lost 2 bases, J lost 8 bases, and 13 bases lay in between. The CDR3 bases are TGTGCCAGTAGTATATCCCGAACAAAGGATGAGCAGTTCTTC. Translation: CASSISRTKDEQFF.

This clonotype has a handful of counts. This beta chain represents an off-target read in a library built for alpha chains; its size is of limited meaning. The chain employs TRBV6-5 and TRBJ2-3; D is possibly TRBD1 or TRBD2 (6 bases each). Trimming shortened V by 6 bases and J by 4 bases, and 14 bases separated the two germline ends. This CDR3 has 14 amino acids. Germline V gives CDR1 MNHEY, CDR2 SVGAGI. CDR3 DNA: TGTGCCAGCAGCCTTGCTAGGGGGGCAGATACGCAGTATTTT. As protein: CASSLARGADTQYF.

This clonotype rates as medium-sized (0.01 to 0.1%). As an off-target read in a library built for alpha chains, this beta chain has a frequency of little significance. The chain combines TRBV6-1 with TRBJ2-2, with 11 bases lining up with TRBD2. Losses at the gene ends were 8 bases for V and 2 bases for J; bases not matched to a gene: 4. This CDR3 contains 15 residues. Per germline, CDR1 MNHNS and CDR2 SASEGT. The CDR3 DNA follows: TGTGCCAGCTTAGCGGGAGGGGGAAACACCGGGGAGCTGTTTTTT. Its protein product is CASLAGGGNTGELFF.

To note about this clonotype: Since the library was made to target alpha chains, this beta chain is a stray read and its abundance is not meaningful. This chain uses TRBV12-3 or TRBV12-4 with TRBJ2-5, with D perhaps TRBD1 (5 bases). Trimming shortened V by 7 bases and J by 3 bases, and 12 bases separated the two germline ends. This CDR3 spans 13 amino acids. The CDR3 spells CASTMKGKETQYF. Written as DNA, the CDR3 is TGTGCCAGCACCATGAAGGGGAAAGAGACCCAGTACTTC.

This clonotype rates as medium-sized. This beta chain turned up in a library designed for alpha chains; as an off-target read, its abundance says little. The chain uses TRBV7-8 and TRBJ2-7; TRBD1 aligns across 10 bases. The germline gives CDR1 SGHVS, CDR2 FQNEAQ. There are 14 residues in the CDR3. Trimming removed 5 bases from V and 7 bases from J; junction bases left unmatched: 8. This CDR3 reads CASSPDRGSGEQYF. CDR3 coding DNA: TGTGCCAGCAGCCCGGACAGGGGGTCCGGGGAGCAGTACTTC.

This clonotype rates as medium-sized. The library was designed around alpha chains, so this beta chain is a stray read whose abundance carries little weight. The V gene is TRBV7-3, the J gene TRBJ2-2; TRBD2 might be the D (5 bases). Germline lookup yields CDR1 SGHTA and CDR2 FQGTGA. Trimming cost V 8 bases and J 2 bases, with 9 bases left between them. This CDR3 contains 13 residues. The CDR3 DNA sequence: TGTGCCAGCCAAGGACTTAACACCGGGGAGCTGTTTTTT. This encodes CASQGLNTGELFF. The complete variable domain, with remaining parts taken from reference TRBV7-3 and TRBJ2-2, reads GAGVSQTPSNKVTEKGKYVELRCDPISGHTALYWYRQSLGQGPEFLIYFQGTGAADDSGLPNDRFFAVRPEGSVSTLKIQRTERGDSAVYLCASQGLNTGELFFGEGSRLTVL.

This clonotype showed up just a few times. This beta chain is an unintended read in a library built for alpha chains; its size means little. This chain connects TRBV9 to TRBJ1-6; no reliable D call. Trimming took off 7 bases at V and 0 bases at J, with 11 bases between the two ends. CDR3 length: 15 amino acids. The germline V gene has CDR1 SGDLS and CDR2 YYNGEE. CDR3 sequence reads: CASERRSSYNSPLHF. CDR3 in DNA: TGTGCCAGCGAGAGACGGAGCTCCTATAATTCACCCCTCCACTTT.

This clonotype ranks as medium-sized. This beta chain represents an off-target read in a library built for alpha chains; its size is of limited meaning. The gene calls are TRBV7-2 and TRBJ1-2, with 8 bases identical to TRBD1. This CDR3 has 16 residues. Trimming at V came to 5 bases and at J to 2 bases, leaving 10 bases not matched to a gene. The germline CDR1 and CDR2 sequences are SGHTA and FQGNSA. The CDR3 loop is CASSPKSGTGNYGYTF. CDR3 nucleotides: TGTGCCAGCAGCCCGAAATCCGGGACAGGCAACTATGGCTACACCTTC.

Worth noting for this clonotype: The library was designed around alpha chains, so this beta chain is a stray read whose abundance carries little weight. The chain employs TRBV11-2 and TRBJ2-7, with TRBD1 as a possible D gene (5 bases). The CDR3 is 17 residues long. The germline CDR1 and CDR2 sequences are SGHAT and FQNNGV. V lost 3 bases to trimming and J lost 2 bases, with 20 bases between them. The chain's CDR3 is CASSFAPDTWGTYEQYF. CDR3 coding DNA: TGTGCCAGCAGCTTTGCACCCGACACCTGGGGCACCTACGAGCAGTACTTC.